These 24 T cell receptor beta chains were sequenced from one sample in a study of T cell changes during pregnancy in multiple sclerosis. Profiled with immunoSEQ multiplex PCR; TCRdb holds only in-frame clones, not every one. The sample lists tens of thousands of clones, 90% occurring once. The sequencing here drew on CD8+ T cells from peripheral blood mononuclear cells, taken in the second trimester of pregnancy. Every receptor here comes from a female donor with multiple sclerosis, enrolled in a pregnancy study.

DNA of the CDR3: TGCGCCAGCAGCCAACCCTACAGGGGCCCACGCAGTCGGGAGAGGACCGGGGAGCTGTTTTTT. Its protein product is CASSQPYRGPRSRERTGELFF. The V call is TRBV4-1, the J call TRBJ2-2; possible D gene TRBD1, 7 bases. The germline gives CDR1 MGHRA, CDR2 YSYEKL. There are 21 residues in the CDR3. V was shortened by 2 bases and J by 5 bases, with 30 bases between the two germline ends.

The chain carries TRBV4-1 and TRBJ1-6; D uncertain. Germline values: CDR1 MGHRA, CDR2 YSYEKL. The V end was cut by 0 bases, the J end by 13 bases, with 10 bases between. CDR3 length: 13 residues. This chain's CDR3 is CASSQEAVSPLHF. CDR3 DNA sequence: TGCGCCAGCAGCCAAGAAGCGGTTTCTCCCCTCCACTTT.

The rearrangement joins TRBV6-1 to TRBJ2-1; 10 positions agree with TRBD2. Germline CDR1 MNHNS, CDR2 SASEGT. V shed 1 base, J shed 8 bases, and the junction held 14 bases outside the gene matches. CDR3 length: 18 amino acids. The CDR3 region is CASSEEGVAGGLRYEQFF. For the CDR3, the DNA is TGTGCCAGCAGTGAAGAGGGGGTAGCGGGAGGCCTGAGGTATGAGCAGTTCTTC.

This clone came up once. This rearrangement joins TRBV9 to TRBJ2-1; D is perhaps TRBD1 (5 bases). Trimming took off 1 base at V and 7 bases at J, with 6 bases between the two ends. Per germline, CDR1 SGDLS and CDR2 YYNGEE. The CDR3 extends over 12 amino acids. The CDR3 protein is CASSVQGNEQFF. For the CDR3, the DNA is TGTGCCAGCAGCGTACAGGGTAATGAGCAGTTCTTC.

The J gene is TRBJ2-1, the V gene TRBV6-5; 7 nucleotides agree with TRBD2. Unmatched junction bases numbered 2, after V lost 5 bases and J lost 1 base. CDR3 length: 14 residues. The germline V gene encodes CDR1 MNHEY and CDR2 SVGAGI. CDR3 loop: CASSKAGSYNEQFF. CDR3 nucleotides: TGTGCCAGCAGTAAAGCGGGGTCCTACAATGAGCAGTTCTTC.

The V and J genes are TRBV9 and TRBJ1-1; tentatively, D is TRBD1 (5 bases). The germline CDR1 and CDR2 sequences are SGDLS and YYNGEE. The CDR3 spans 13 residues. V was shortened by 1 base and J by 6 bases, with 10 bases between the two germline ends. The DNA for the CDR3 is TGTGCCAGCAGCGTATCGGGGGACCCTGAAGCTTTCTTT. Its protein is CASSVSGDPEAFF. The variable domain in full, completed from reference TRBV9 and TRBJ1-1, reads DSGVTQTPKHLITATGQRVTLRCSPRSGDLSVYWYQQSLDQGLQFLIQYYNGEERAKGNILERFSAQQFPDLHSELNLSSLELGDSALYFCASSVSGDPEAFFGQGTRLTVV.

This chain uses TRBV19 with TRBJ2-4, with TRBD1 matching over 10 bases. CDR1 LNHDA and CDR2 SQIVND come from the germline V gene (reference sequence). There are 16 residues in the CDR3. The V gene end was trimmed by 8 bases and the J gene end by 11 bases; junction bases not matched to a gene: 18. The CDR3 DNA follows: TGTGCCAGTGGGGGGACAGGGGCCGTTCTGGGTTCGGTTCAGTACTTC. Translated: CASGGTGAVLGSVQYF.

This chain joins TRBV28 and TRBJ2-5, with D perhaps TRBD1 (6 bases). The CDR3 covers 14 residues. Germline lookup yields CDR1 MDHEN and CDR2 SYDVKM. Trimming took off 4 bases at V and 1 base at J, with 10 bases between the two ends. In DNA, the CDR3 is TGTGCCAGCAGTTCGTCGACAGGCCAAGAGACCCAGTACTTC. Translation: CASSSSTGQETQYF.

V is TRBV27 and J is TRBJ2-1; D ambiguous. CDR1 and CDR2 (germline): MNHEY, SMNVEV (reference sequence). This CDR3 spans 14 amino acids. Trimming removed 5 bases from V and 0 bases from J, with 8 bases in between. CDR3 sequence: CASSLDYSYNEQFF. The CDR3 bases are TGTGCCAGCAGTCTAGATTACTCCTACAATGAGCAGTTCTTC.

This chain links TRBV19 with TRBJ1-4; TRBD1 is a possible D gene (6 bases). The germline V gene encodes CDR1 LNHDA and CDR2 SQIVND (reference sequence). V dropped 5 bases and J dropped 7 bases, with 20 bases sitting between them. CDR3 length: 16 amino acids. CDR3 sequence: CASSEGDVEFGEKLFF. CDR3 in DNA: TGTGCCAGTAGTGAGGGGGACGTAGAGTTCGGTGAAAAACTGTTTTTT.

The rearrangement joins TRBV21-1 to TRBJ1-1; the table gives TRBD1 as D, unverified against the DNA. TRBV21-1 is an annotated pseudogene. The CDR3 sequence is 17 residues long. The CDR3 sequence: CASSKITGGIMDTEAFF. The DNA of the CDR3 is TGTGCCAGCAGCAAAATTACAGGGGGCATTATGGACACTGAAGCTTTCTTT.

The CDR3 loop is CASATGTGSYEQYF. The DNA for the CDR3 is TGCGCCAGCGCAACCGGGACAGGATCCTACGAGCAGTACTTC. The genes are TRBV5-1 and TRBJ2-7, with 8 bases fitting TRBD1. Trimming at V came to 7 bases and at J to 1 base, leaving 7 bases not matched to a gene. The CDR3 is 14 amino acids. CDR1 SGHRS and CDR2 YFSETQ come from the germline V gene.

The rearrangement uses TRBV9 and TRBJ2-5; 11 bases fit TRBD2. V was clipped by 8 bases and J by 0 bases; unmatched bases: 6. The CDR3 runs 15 residues. Germline assignment: CDR1 SGDLS and CDR2 YYNGEE. The CDR3 DNA reads as TGTGCCAGGCTAGCGGGAGGACCGTACCAAGAGACCCAGTACTTC. Translation gives CARLAGGPYQETQYF.

J is TRBJ2-7 and V is TRBV10-3; TRBD1 aligns across 8 bases. The CDR3 runs to 14 residues. Germline CDR1 reads ENHRY; CDR2 reads SYGVKD. J gave up 2 bases and V 6 bases, and 6 bases lay outside the gene matches. CDR3 amino acids: CAIRGQGTAYEQYF. CDR3 DNA sequence: TGTGCCATCAGAGGACAGGGTACGGCCTACGAGCAGTACTTC.

The chain joins TRBV6-4 to TRBJ2-3; 11 bases match TRBD1. This CDR3 is 17 amino acids long. J lost 3 bases, V lost 6 bases, and 11 bases had no gene match. Germline CDR1 reads MRHNA; CDR2 reads SNTAGT. CDR3 in DNA: TGTGCCAGCAGCCTTAATCCGGGACAGGGGGTTACAGATACGCAGTATTTT. Its translation is CASSLNPGQGVTDTQYF.

This chain links TRBV10-1 with TRBJ2-1; TRBD2 is a possible D gene (6 bases). Trimming pared 5 bases from V and 1 base from J, leaving 15 bases between. Germline V gives CDR1 WNHNN, CDR2 SYGVQD (reference sequence). The CDR3 has 16 amino acids. DNA of the CDR3: TGCGCCAGCAGTCCTGTGCTAGCGCTATCCTACAATGAGCAGTTCTTC. It codes for CASSPVLALSYNEQFF.

This sequence joins TRBV11-2 and TRBJ2-3, with TRBD1 matching over 9 bases. The CDR3 totals 15 residues. The J segment lost 5 bases and the V segment lost 5 bases, leaving 8 bases of the junction unmatched. CDR1 and CDR2 from the germline V gene are SGHAT and FQNNGV. The CDR3 region is CASSLTGQGKDTQYF. The CDR3 DNA reads TGTGCCAGCAGCCTAACGGGACAGGGAAAAGATACGCAGTATTTT.

This clone has just one count. The chain employs TRBV30 and TRBJ2-5, with 10 bases aligning to TRBD2. Germline values: CDR1 GTSNPN, CDR2 SVGIG (reference sequence). V shed 2 bases and J 5 bases; nucleotides not matched to a gene: 8. The CDR3 sequence is 15 residues long. The CDR3 sequence is CAWSLSGRAGETQYF. The CDR3 DNA sequence: TGTGCCTGGAGTCTCAGCGGGAGGGCGGGTGAGACCCAGTACTTC. Full variable domain (rest looked up from reference TRBV30 and TRBJ2-5): SQTIHQWPATLVQPVGSPLSLECTVEGTSNPNLYWYRQAAGRGLQLLFYSVGIGQISSEVPQNLSASRPQDRQFILSSKKLLLSDSGFYLCAWSLSGRAGETQYFGPGTRLLVL.

The chain recombines TRBV4-1 with TRBJ2-7; 9 bases are a match to TRBD2. The CDR3 length is 15 residues. Trimming took 3 bases from V and 4 from J; bases not matched to a gene: 7. CDR1 is MGHRA and CDR2 is YSYEKL in the germline V gene. The CDR3 here is CASSQSAGGVYEQYF. The CDR3 region has the DNA TGCGCCAGCAGCCAGTCGGCGGGAGGGGTGTACGAGCAGTACTTC.

The chain recombines TRBV12-5 with TRBJ1-1; D uncertain. Germline CDR1 is LGHNT and CDR2 is FRNRAP. The V and J ends lost 3 bases and 7 bases respectively, with 6 bases between them. The length of the CDR3 is 11 residues. The CDR3: CASGFPVEAFF. The CDR3 coding sequence is TGTGCTAGTGGTTTCCCAGTTGAAGCTTTCTTT.

The chain combines TRBV6-5 with TRBJ1-1; tentatively, D is TRBD1 (6 bases). The CDR3 loop spans 14 amino acids. Trimming pared 5 bases from V and 3 bases from J, leaving 13 bases between. The germline V gene has CDR1 MNHEY and CDR2 SVGAGI. In DNA form, the CDR3 reads TGTGCCAGCAGTCGGGACACCGCATACACTGAAGCTTTCTTT. Amino acid sequence: CASSRDTAYTEAFF.

The chain employs TRBV10-2 and TRBJ1-2; 7 bases match TRBD1. Germline V gene lookup returns CDR1 WSHSY and CDR2 SAAADI. The V gene end was trimmed by 0 bases and the J gene end by 5 bases; junction bases not matched to a gene: 6. The CDR3 has 15 amino acids. CDR3 residues: CASSESTEGAYGYTF. The CDR3 region has the DNA TGCGCCAGCAGTGAGTCGACGGAGGGGGCTTATGGCTACACCTTC.

This clone showed up many times. The chain links TRBV19 to TRBJ2-7, with a tentative D call TRBD2 (6 bases). The V and J ends lost 3 bases and 3 bases respectively, with 12 bases between them. Germline CDR1 reads LNHDA; CDR2 reads SQIVND (reference sequence). This CDR3 region has 14 residues. The CDR3 here is CASSMGGEFYEQYF. The CDR3 DNA reads TGTGCCAGTAGTATGGGGGGAGAGTTCTACGAGCAGTACTTC. The variable domain in full, with the rest retrieved from reference TRBV19 and TRBJ2-7, is DGGITQSPKYLFRKEGQNVTLSCEQNLNHDAMYWYRQDPGQGLRLIYYSQIVNDFQKGDIAEGYSVSREKKESFPLTVTSAQKNPTAFYLCASSMGGEFYEQYFGPGTRLTVT.

The genes are TRBV6-6 and TRBJ1-4; unclear D gene. The V and J ends lost 6 bases and 7 bases respectively, with 15 bases between them. The CDR3 is made up of 14 amino acids. The germline V gene encodes CDR1 MNHNY and CDR2 SVGAGI (reference sequence). The CDR3, as DNA: TGTGCCAGCAGCCCCAGCCCCTCGGGTGAAAAACTGTTTTTT. This sequence encodes CASSPSPSGEKLFF.